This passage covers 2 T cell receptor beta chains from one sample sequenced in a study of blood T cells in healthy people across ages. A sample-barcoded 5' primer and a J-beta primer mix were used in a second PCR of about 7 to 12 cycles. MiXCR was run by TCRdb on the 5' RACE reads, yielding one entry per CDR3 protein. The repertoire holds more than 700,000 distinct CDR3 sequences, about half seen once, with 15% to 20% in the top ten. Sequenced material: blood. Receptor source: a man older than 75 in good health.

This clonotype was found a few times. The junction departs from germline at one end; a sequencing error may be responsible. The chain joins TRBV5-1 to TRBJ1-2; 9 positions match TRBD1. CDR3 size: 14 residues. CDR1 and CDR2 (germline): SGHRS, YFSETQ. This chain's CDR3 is CASSLGQGIYGYTF. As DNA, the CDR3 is TGTGCCAGCAGCCTGGGACAGGGTATCTATGGCTACACCTTC.

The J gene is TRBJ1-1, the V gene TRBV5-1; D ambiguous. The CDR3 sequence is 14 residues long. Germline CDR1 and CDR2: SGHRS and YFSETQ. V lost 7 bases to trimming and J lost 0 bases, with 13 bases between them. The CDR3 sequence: CASSQEIMNTEAFF. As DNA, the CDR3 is TGCGCCAGCTCGCAGGAGATTATGAACACTGAAGCTTTCTTT. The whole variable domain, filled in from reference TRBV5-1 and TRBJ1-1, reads KAGVTQTPRYLIKTRGQQVTLSCSPISGHRSVSWYQQTPGQGLQFLFEYFSETQRNKGNFPGRFSGRQFSNSRSEMNVSTLELGDSALYLCASSQEIMNTEAFFGQGTRLTVV.